Below, 3 T cell receptor beta chains from the same sample are listed, as sequenced in a study of Ad26.COV2.S vaccination and SARS-CoV-2 variants. The repertoire was sequenced with immunoSEQ multiplex PCR; TCRdb's copy has only in-frame clones and lacks some. The data contain more than 150,000 clones, about 83% of them singletons. Sequenced here: peripheral blood, sampled after recovery from COVID-19. The receptors shown here come from a human donor who had recovered from COVID-19.

This sequence joins TRBV7-2 and TRBJ1-5; no firm D call. Germline CDR1 is SGHTA and CDR2 is FQGNSA. The CDR3 is made up of 13 amino acids. Deletions cut 2 bases from V and 4 bases from J, with 6 bases between. The CDR3 nucleotides are TGTGCCAGCAGCTTACGGGGAAATCAGCCCCAGCATTTT. It yields the protein CASSLRGNQPQHF.

V usage is TRBV5-1 and J usage is TRBJ2-3; D is ambiguous. Trimming took 0 bases from V and 0 from J, leaving 11 bases between them. This CDR3 is 16 amino acids long. Germline values: CDR1 SGHRS, CDR2 YFSETQ. CDR3 residues: CASSLGNSHSTDTQYF. For the CDR3, the DNA is TGCGCCAGCAGCTTGGGTAACAGCCATAGCACAGATACGCAGTATTTT.

The genes are TRBV12-3 or TRBV12-4 and TRBJ2-3; unclear D gene. V lost 4 bases and J 2 bases, leaving 7 bases between the germline ends. This CDR3 is built from 13 residues. The CDR3 spells CASSSDFTDTQYF. The CDR3 DNA follows: TGTGCCAGCAGTTCCGACTTCACAGATACGCAGTATTTT.